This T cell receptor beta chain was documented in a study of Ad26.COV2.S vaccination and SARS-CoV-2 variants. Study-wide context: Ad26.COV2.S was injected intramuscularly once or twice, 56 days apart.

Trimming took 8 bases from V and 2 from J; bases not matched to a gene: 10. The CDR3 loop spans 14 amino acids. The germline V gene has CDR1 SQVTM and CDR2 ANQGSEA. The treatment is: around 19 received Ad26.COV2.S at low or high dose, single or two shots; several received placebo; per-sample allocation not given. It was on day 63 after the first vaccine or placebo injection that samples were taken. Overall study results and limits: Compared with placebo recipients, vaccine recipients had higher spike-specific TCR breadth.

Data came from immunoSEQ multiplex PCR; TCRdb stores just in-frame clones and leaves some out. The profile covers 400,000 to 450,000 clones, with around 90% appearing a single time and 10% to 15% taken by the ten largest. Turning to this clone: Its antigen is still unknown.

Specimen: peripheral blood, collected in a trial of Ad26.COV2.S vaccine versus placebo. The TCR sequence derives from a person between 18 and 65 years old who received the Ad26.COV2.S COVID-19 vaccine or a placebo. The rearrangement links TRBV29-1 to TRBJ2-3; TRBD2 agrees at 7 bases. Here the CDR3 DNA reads TGCAGCACCCTGGGCGGGGGAAACACAGATACGCAGTATTTT. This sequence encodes CSTLGGGNTDTQYF.